This TCR beta chain is drawn from a study of T cells in Graves' hyperthyroidism and ophthalmopathy (dated by TCRdb to about 2019). With regard to the full study: Peripheral blood was sampled at the time of initial diagnosis, prior to any treatment. Whether ophthalmopathy could be predicted prospectively was tested in an independent validation cohort made up of fewer than 20 hyperthyroidism patients plus 17 patients who later progressed to ophthalmopathy. To identify TCR V-J signatures that set the groups apart, the researchers used a discovery cohort of 100 or so patients, made up of fewer than 50 with Graves' ophthalmopathy and 55 to 65 with stable Graves' hyperthyroidism. In over five Graves' hyperthyroidism patients, the study also compared T-cell repertoires from thyroid tissue with T-cell repertoires from blood. After sampling, hyperthyroidism patients received methimazole starting at 30 mg daily, and ophthalmopathy patients received high-dose intravenous methylprednisolone. The 100 discovery patients were randomly split 7:3 into training and test sets. According to the paper, TCR Vbeta CDR3 sequencing was carried out on over 130 peripheral blood samples, which came from over 40 ophthalmopathy, 75 or so hyperthyroidism and some 17 progressor patients. Findings and caveats that apply to the study as a whole: Ophthalmopathy was separated from stable hyperthyroidism by a 13 V-J signature model, with 85% to 90% sensitivity and 81% to 82% specificity obtained in cross-validation and 80%/75% obtained in testing. No statistical method was used to fix the sample size in advance, and group allocation was not hidden from the investigators. Most expanded thyroid clonotypes (frequency above 0.001) were also found in blood, which suggests that blood repertoires may mirror thyroid immune responses. In validation, the model predicted progression to ophthalmopathy a median of about 5.9 months before onset, with approximately 70% sensitivity and nearly 75% specificity.

The TCR beta CDR3 regions were amplified from RNA transcripts. For the first round of RT-PCR on the TCR CDR3, the HTBI primer set was used together with the Qiagen OneStep RT-PCR kit. Libraries were constructed in a second round of multiplex PCR, after which size selection and purification were performed. Sequencing of the libraries was done on an Illumina HiSeq2000 using paired-end 100 bp reads. In the source study's methods: SOAPnuke was used to process the raw data, removing reads that contained adapters or uncalled bases, had a mean Phred below 15, or lacked an exact match to the constant primer or identifier. COPE v1.2.5 was used to merge high-quality paired reads, and clonotypes were defined as unique nucleotide sequences. MiTCR v1.1 was used to align the clonotypes against IMGT TRBV, TRBD and TRBJ reference segments. Analysis was restricted to V-J combinations with a frequency above 0.0001, which covered 99.2% of repertoires. The TCS score was defined as the ratio of F50 (clonal expansion) to E x V (chaos), calculated using BLOSUM62-based TCRdist between CDR3 peptides within each V-J. Welch's t-statistics and random forest reduced around 520 V-J features to 13, which were used in a naive Bayes classifier (R e1071). TCRdb handled the public reads itself, with Q25 trimming in fastp and clone calling in MiXCR, and kept productive beta chains. Each CDR3 protein appears once, grouped with its most common genes and DNA. These V and J calls originate from TCRdb's pipeline instead of the authors' own analysis. The sample profile shows under 400,000 distinct CDR3 sequences; more than 11% of them were found once. The ten top clones hold about 11% of the sample.

This clonotype occurred many times. There is no known antigen for this receptor. Per-base quality was not reported, and no clone a single base away is much larger than it. Graves' hyperthyroidism was defined as stable when no progression to ophthalmopathy occurred over 18 months of follow-up. The hyperthyroidism patients were between 18 and 65 years old and newly diagnosed, with a disease duration of less than 2 months. Patients with uncontrolled infections, other autoimmune diseases, pregnancy or lactation were excluded. Diagnoses were based on clinical symptoms, serum thyroxine and TRAb, thyroid ultrasound and orbital computed tomography. PBMCs were isolated from roughly 10 ml of fresh peripheral blood by Ficoll-Paque density gradient centrifugation. Total RNA was extracted with Trizol reagent, and quality was checked on an Agilent 2100 Bioanalyzer. The CDR3 sequence holds 14 residues, the cysteine and phenylalanine included. Of all the DNA, just the CDR3 is kept, 42 bases in frame from base 1. Unmatched junction bases come to 10, with V trimmed by 7 bases and J by 9 bases. CDR1 is given as MDHEN and CDR2 as SYDVKM, both from the germline V gene.

The rearranged segments are TRBV28 and TRBJ2-4; 9 nucleotides in the junction match TRBD1. Sequencing was performed on blood. This clonotype originated in a woman aged 60-70 years with Graves' hyperthyroidism. The CDR3 region: CASTLGQGGGIQYF. The nucleotides are TGTGCCAGCACCCTGGGACAGGGAGGGGGCATTCAGTACTTC.